These 28 T cell receptor beta chains were sequenced from one sample in a study of blood T cell repertoires in COVID-19 (dated by TCRdb to 2018 to 2021). The method was the immunoSEQ multiplex PCR assay. In its TCRdb copy, this immuneACCESS table keeps in-frame sequences only and misses some clones. Where compared with another copy, unresolved V genes explain less than half of these, and the others have no known cause. The sample table shows some 150,000 clones, and 84% are seen once. Together, the top ten hold less than 6% of the sample. Specimen: PBMCs or T cells enriched from blood (not recorded which). Source of these receptors: a woman in her forties or fifties who had been exposed to COVID-19.

The CDR3 spells CASSIKRGYTF. In DNA form, the CDR3 reads TGTGCCAGTAGTATTAAGAGAGGCTACACCTTC. J is TRBJ1-2 and V is TRBV19; D is undetermined. Germline CDR1 LNHDA, CDR2 SQIVND (reference sequence). V gave up 3 bases and J gave up 8 bases, with 7 bases separating them. The CDR3 is made up of 11 amino acids.

This clone has only one observation. The rearrangement joins TRBV15 to TRBJ2-3, with a possible D match to TRBD2 (5 bases). CDR3 length equals 16 residues. V lost 4 bases and J 0 bases, leaving 14 bases between the germline ends. Germline lookup yields CDR1 LNHNV and CDR2 YYDKDF (reference sequence). CDR3 DNA: TGTGCCACCAGCACGCAACTCGGGGTGAGCACAGATACGCAGTATTTT. Protein: CATSTQLGVSTDTQYF.

The gene calls are TRBV6-2 or TRBV6-3 and TRBJ2-7, with D perhaps matching TRBD1 (6 bases). The CDR3 sequence is 16 residues long. Germline-derived CDR1 and CDR2 are MNHEY and SVGEGT. The germline V and J ends were trimmed by 2 bases and 0 bases, with 14 bases remaining between them. The CDR3 is CASSYDGTSSSYEQYF. In nucleotides, the CDR3 is TGTGCCAGCAGTTACGATGGGACATCATCCTCCTACGAGCAGTACTTC.

The genes are TRBV6-5 and TRBJ1-1, with 8 positions matching TRBD1. Unmatched junction bases numbered 5, after V lost 4 bases and J lost 4 bases. This CDR3 has 14 amino acids. CDR1 MNHEY and CDR2 SVGAGI come from the germline V gene. CDR3 sequence: CASSSKTGATEAFF. In DNA form, the CDR3 reads TGTGCCAGCAGTTCAAAGACAGGGGCCACTGAAGCTTTCTTT.

The chain combines TRBV11-2 with TRBJ1-1, with D tentatively TRBD1 (5 bases). CDR3 length equals 14 residues. Per germline, CDR1 SGHAT and CDR2 FQNNGV. V was trimmed by 3 bases and J by 3 bases, leaving 11 bases between them. Here the CDR3 reads CASSFLRDYTEAFF. CDR3 DNA sequence: TGTGCCAGCAGCTTCCTCCGGGACTACACTGAAGCTTTCTTT.

This clone showed up just a few times. The chain employs TRBV11-2 and TRBJ2-1; 10 nucleotides align to TRBD2. CDR1 and CDR2 from the germline V gene are SGHAT and FQNNGV. The CDR3 runs to 16 residues. The ends lost 2 bases at V and 8 bases at J; junction bases unmatched: 9. The CDR3 region is CASSLTTSGVLYEQFF. The CDR3 DNA reads TGTGCCAGCAGCTTAACCACTAGCGGGGTCTTATATGAGCAGTTCTTC.

This clone was seen only a few times. The chain has TRBV3-1 (or the pseudogene TRBV3-2) and TRBJ2-3; D remains unclear. Germline V gene data show CDR1 as LGHDT and CDR2 as YNNKEL (reference sequence). Trimming took off 3 bases at V and 0 bases at J, with 10 bases between the two ends. The CDR3 has 15 amino acids. DNA for the CDR3: TGTGCCAGCAGCCAGGCCCCTCCTAGCACAGATACGCAGTATTTT. It yields the protein CASSQAPPSTDTQYF.

This chain links TRBV7-3 with TRBJ2-5; D is perhaps TRBD2 (6 bases). Trimming pared 5 bases from V and 5 bases from J, leaving 18 bases between. Germline V gene data show CDR1 as SGHTA and CDR2 as FQGTGA. This CDR3 has 15 residues. The CDR3 DNA follows: TGTGCCAGCAGCCCCTCGGGACTCCCGGGGGAGACCCAGTACTTC. It yields the protein CASSPSGLPGETQYF.

The chain uses TRBV12-5 and TRBJ1-1, with a tentative D call TRBD1 (6 bases). Germline loops: CDR1 LGHNT, CDR2 FRNRAP. The CDR3 has 16 residues. V lost 1 base and J 0 bases, leaving 12 bases between the germline ends. CDR3 in DNA: TGTGCTAGTGGTTTGGGTTCGGGACACCTGAACACTGAAGCTTTCTTT. It encodes CASGLGSGHLNTEAFF.

This rearrangement joins TRBV5-8 to TRBJ2-2, with 7 bases fitting TRBD1. The CDR3 covers 17 residues. Germline loops: CDR1 SGHTS, CDR2 YDEGEE. V gave up 4 bases and J gave up 4 bases; unmatched junction bases: 13. The CDR3 bases are TGTGCCAGCAGCCCGATACCCAGGGGGTTGGTCACCGGGGAGCTGTTTTTT. It yields the protein CASSPIPRGLVTGELFF.

This rearrangement joins TRBV5-1 to TRBJ2-3; possible D gene TRBD2, 6 bases. The germline CDR1 and CDR2 sequences are SGHRS and YFSETQ. The CDR3 runs 15 residues. Trimming pared 4 bases from V and 2 bases from J, leaving 14 bases between. The chain's CDR3 is CASSPPEGLTDTQYF. The CDR3 region has the DNA TGCGCCAGCAGCCCCCCGGAGGGACTCACAGATACGCAGTATTTT.

The genes are TRBV3-1 (or the pseudogene TRBV3-2) and TRBJ1-3; D is perhaps TRBD1 (6 bases). Looked up from germline, CDR1 is LGHDT and CDR2 is YNNKEL (reference sequence). The V gene lost 0 bases and the J gene lost 3 bases, with 21 bases spanning the gap. The CDR3 sequence is 19 residues long. In DNA form, the CDR3 reads TGTGCCAGCAGCCAAGATGAGATGGGGGGGCAAGATTTTGGAAACACCATATATTTT. This codes for CASSQDEMGGQDFGNTIYF.

In nucleotides, the CDR3 is TGCAGCGTTTCCCAGGGGGCTTCTGGCAATCAGCCCCAGCATTTT. The encoded protein is CSVSQGASGNQPQHF. The rearrangement joins TRBV29-1 to TRBJ1-5; 8 bases map to TRBD1. Germline V CDR1 and CDR2: SQVTM, ANQGSEA. The length of the CDR3 is 15 residues. V shed 5 bases, J shed 2 bases, and the junction held 8 bases outside the gene matches.

The chain is built from TRBV5-5 and TRBJ1-2, with TRBD1 identical over 7 bases. Germline V lookup: CDR1 SGHKS, CDR2 YYEKEE (reference sequence). The CDR3 extends over 14 amino acids. Unmatched junction bases numbered 7, after V lost 0 bases and J lost 8 bases. DNA of the CDR3: TGTGCCAGCAGCTTGGGGGACAGACATCAAGGCTACACCTTC. Its translation: CASSLGDRHQGYTF.

V usage is TRBV6-2 or TRBV6-3 and J usage is TRBJ1-5; 8 bases align to TRBD1. Per germline, CDR1 MNHEY and CDR2 SVGEGT. With 4 bases clipped from V and 4 bases from J, the junction kept 15 bases outside the gene matches. This CDR3 has 18 residues. CDR3 amino acids: CASSSGKAGGWANQPQHF. The CDR3 bases are TGTGCCAGCAGTTCGGGGAAGGCAGGGGGCTGGGCAAATCAGCCCCAGCATTTT.

This sequence joins TRBV18 and TRBJ1-5; possible D gene TRBD1, 6 bases. The CDR3 spans 14 residues. The V end was cut by 3 bases, the J end by 6 bases, with 12 bases between. Germline V gene lookup returns CDR1 KGHSH and CDR2 LQKENI. As DNA, the CDR3 is TGTGCCAGCTCACCCGGGCAGGGGAGTCAGCCCCAGCATTTT. Amino acids: CASSPGQGSQPQHF.

The chain employs TRBV10-2 and TRBJ2-3; TRBD2 aligns across 12 bases. This CDR3 is built from 15 residues. V lost 0 bases, J lost 5 bases, and 0 bases stayed unmatched. Germline CDR1 is WSHSY and CDR2 is SAAADI. This chain's CDR3 is CASSESTSGRDTQYF. CDR3 bases: TGCGCCAGCAGTGAGTCGACTAGCGGGAGAGATACGCAGTATTTT.

The V and J genes are TRBV30 and TRBJ1-2, with D maybe TRBD1 (6 bases). CDR3 length: 13 amino acids. From germline, CDR1 is GTSNPN and CDR2 SVGIG (reference sequence). The V end lost 4 bases, the J end lost 4 bases, and 13 bases lay between the germline ends. The CDR3 loop is CAWTPDRAYGYTF. In DNA form, the CDR3 reads TGTGCCTGGACCCCGGACAGAGCCTATGGCTACACCTTC.

The rearrangement uses TRBV6-5 and TRBJ2-1; 8 bases line up with TRBD2. With 1 base clipped from V and 7 bases from J, the junction kept 6 bases outside the gene matches. Germline values: CDR1 MNHEY, CDR2 SVGAGI. The CDR3 extends over 15 amino acids. The CDR3: CASSYLGGGYNEQFF. The CDR3 coding sequence is TGTGCCAGCAGTTACTTGGGCGGGGGGTATAATGAGCAGTTCTTC.

The chain recombines TRBV28 with TRBJ2-1; TRBD1 matches at 8 bases. There are 15 residues in the CDR3. Germline V CDR1 and CDR2: MDHEN, SYDVKM. V lost 4 bases and J lost 8; bases outside the gene matches: 10. The CDR3 spells CASSSNRGLAYEQFF. The CDR3 region has the DNA TGTGCCAGCAGTTCAAACAGGGGGTTGGCGTATGAGCAGTTCTTC.

CDR3 nucleotide sequence: TGTGCCAGCAGCGTAGACGAGAGCACTGAAGCTTTCTTT. Its protein product is CASSVDESTEAFF. This chain joins TRBV9 and TRBJ1-1; no definite D call. Trimming took 0 bases from V and 4 from J, leaving 7 bases between them. The CDR3 loop spans 13 amino acids. CDR1 and CDR2 from the germline V gene are SGDLS and YYNGEE.

The chain couples TRBV18 to TRBJ1-6; maybe TRBD1 (5 bases). V was trimmed by 5 bases and J by 10 bases, leaving 18 bases between them. Per the germline V gene, CDR1 is KGHSH and CDR2 is LQKENI. The CDR3 sequence is 15 residues long. This chain's CDR3 is CASSRYGGINSPLHF. The DNA of the CDR3 is TGTGCCAGCTCAAGGTACGGGGGAATCAACTCACCCCTCCACTTT.

This sequence joins TRBV6-6 and TRBJ1-6; possibly TRBD1 for D (5 bases). Trimming left V 3 bases short and J 3 bases short, with 6 bases between. This CDR3 spans 14 amino acids. Germline values: CDR1 MNHNY, CDR2 SVGAGI (reference sequence). CDR3 residues: CASSYRGYNSPLHF. In DNA form, the CDR3 reads TGTGCCAGCAGTTATAGGGGCTATAATTCACCCCTCCACTTT.

This clone showed up just once. The chain combines TRBV12-3 or TRBV12-4 with TRBJ2-5; D remains ambiguous. V lost 3 bases and J 0 bases, leaving 2 bases between the germline ends. The CDR3 is 12 residues long. CDR3 amino acids: CASSFNQETQYF. CDR3 DNA: TGTGCCAGCAGTTTTAACCAAGAGACCCAGTACTTC.

This clone was picked up a small number of times. This CDR3 reads CASSIDGPAGNYGYTF. DNA for the CDR3: TGTGCCAGTAGTATAGATGGGCCCGCAGGGAACTATGGCTACACCTTC. This chain connects TRBV19 to TRBJ1-2, with D tentatively TRBD1 (5 bases). V shed 0 bases and J shed 2 bases, with 13 bases lying between them. This CDR3 contains 16 residues. Germline V gene lookup returns CDR1 LNHDA and CDR2 SQIVND (reference sequence).

The genes are TRBV11-2 and TRBJ2-2; the D gene is possibly TRBD2 (6 bases). Trimming shortened V by 0 bases and J by 7 bases, and 9 bases separated the two germline ends. Germline V gene sequence: CDR1 SGHAT, CDR2 FQNNGV. The CDR3 runs to 14 residues. The CDR3: CASSLDGGVGELFF. The CDR3 nucleotides read TGTGCCAGCAGCTTAGACGGGGGAGTCGGGGAGCTGTTTTTT.

The chain couples TRBV5-1 to TRBJ1-3, with a possible D match to TRBD1 (6 bases). Trimming removed 0 bases from V and 0 bases from J, with 10 bases in between. The CDR3 is 16 residues long. Germline CDR1 SGHRS, CDR2 YFSETQ. This CDR3 reads CASSLGQAGSGNTIYF. As DNA, the CDR3 is TGCGCCAGCAGCTTGGGACAGGCCGGCTCTGGAAACACCATATATTTT. Full variable domain (missing parts from reference TRBV5-1 and TRBJ1-3): KAGVTQTPRYLIKTRGQQVTLSCSPISGHRSVSWYQQTPGQGLQFLFEYFSETQRNKGNFPGRFSGRQFSNSRSEMNVSTLELGDSALYLCASSLGQAGSGNTIYFGEGSWLTVV.

This chain uses TRBV5-4 with TRBJ2-1; TRBD2 matches at 13 bases. This CDR3 comprises 16 residues. Germline-derived CDR1 and CDR2 are SGHNT and YYREEE (reference sequence). J gave up 4 bases and V 6 bases, and 7 bases lay outside the gene matches. The CDR3 region is CASKGTSGGGYNEQFF. CDR3 coding DNA: TGTGCCAGCAAAGGCACTAGCGGGGGGGGATACAATGAGCAGTTCTTC.